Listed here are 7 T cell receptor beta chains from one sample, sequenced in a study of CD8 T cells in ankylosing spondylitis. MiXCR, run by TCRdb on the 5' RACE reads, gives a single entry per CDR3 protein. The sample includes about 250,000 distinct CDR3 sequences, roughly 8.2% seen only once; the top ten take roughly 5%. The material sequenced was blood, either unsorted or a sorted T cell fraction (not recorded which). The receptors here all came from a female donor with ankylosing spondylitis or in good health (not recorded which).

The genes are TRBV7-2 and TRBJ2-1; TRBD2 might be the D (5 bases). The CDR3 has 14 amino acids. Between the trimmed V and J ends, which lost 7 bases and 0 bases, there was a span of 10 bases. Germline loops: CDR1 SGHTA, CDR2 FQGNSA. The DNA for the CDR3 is TGTGCCAGCACAGCGGTAAGCTCCTACAATGAGCAGTTCTTC. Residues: CASTAVSSYNEQFF.

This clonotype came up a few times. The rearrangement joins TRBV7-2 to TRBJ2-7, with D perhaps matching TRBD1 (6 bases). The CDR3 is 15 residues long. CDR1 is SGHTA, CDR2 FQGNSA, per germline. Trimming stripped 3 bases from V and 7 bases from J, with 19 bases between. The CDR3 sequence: CASSLLPTGSGEQYF. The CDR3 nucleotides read TGTGCCAGCAGCTTGTTGCCTACAGGGTCGGGGGAGCAGTACTTC.

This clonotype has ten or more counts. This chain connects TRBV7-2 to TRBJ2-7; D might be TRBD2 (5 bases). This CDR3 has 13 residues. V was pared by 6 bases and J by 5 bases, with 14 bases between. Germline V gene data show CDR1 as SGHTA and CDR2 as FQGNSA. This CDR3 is CASSWTPLNEQYF. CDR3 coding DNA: TGTGCCAGCAGTTGGACTCCTCTGAACGAGCAGTACTTC.

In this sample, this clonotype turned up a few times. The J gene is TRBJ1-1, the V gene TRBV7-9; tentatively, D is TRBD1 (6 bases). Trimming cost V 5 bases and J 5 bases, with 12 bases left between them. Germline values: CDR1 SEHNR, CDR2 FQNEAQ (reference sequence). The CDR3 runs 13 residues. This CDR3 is CASSPPGETEAFF. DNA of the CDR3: TGTGCCAGCAGCCCCCCAGGGGAGACTGAAGCTTTCTTT.

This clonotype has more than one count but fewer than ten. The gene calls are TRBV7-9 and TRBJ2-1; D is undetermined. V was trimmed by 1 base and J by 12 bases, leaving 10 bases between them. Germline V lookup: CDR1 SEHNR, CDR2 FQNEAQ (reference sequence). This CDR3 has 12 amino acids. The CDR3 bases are TGTGCCAGCAGCTTAGAGGTCGTTGGGCAGTTCTTC. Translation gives CASSLEVVGQFF.

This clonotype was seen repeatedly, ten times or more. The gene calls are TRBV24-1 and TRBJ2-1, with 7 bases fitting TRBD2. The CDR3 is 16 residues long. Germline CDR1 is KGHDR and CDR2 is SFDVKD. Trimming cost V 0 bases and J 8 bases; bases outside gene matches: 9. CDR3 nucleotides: TGTGCCACCAGTGATTTGATGGGAGGGCCTAAACATGAGCAGTTCTTC. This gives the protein CATSDLMGGPKHEQFF.

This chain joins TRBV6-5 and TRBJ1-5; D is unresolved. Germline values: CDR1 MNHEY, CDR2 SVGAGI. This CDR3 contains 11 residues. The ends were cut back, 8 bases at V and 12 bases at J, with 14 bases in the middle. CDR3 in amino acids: CASGRTEGQHF. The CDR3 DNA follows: TGTGCCAGCGGAAGAACGGAGGGCCAGCATTTT.